Listed below are T cell receptor beta chains from one sample, sequenced in a study of blood T cell repertoires in COVID-19. Sequencing used immunoSEQ multiplex PCR; TCRdb keeps in-frame clones, though not all of them. This table holds 200,000 to 250,000 clones, 87% found once. The specimen was PBMCs or T cells enriched from blood (not recorded which). These receptors were collected from a woman aged 30 to 39 with acute COVID-19. CDR3s include the opening cysteine and the closing phenylalanine or tryptophan. D genes are given only for firm matches. For some rows the clone size is stated as once, few or many, or as a class when expanded; others skip it.

J | V | size | D | DNA | CDR3
TRBJ2-2 | TRBV18 | . | TRBD1 | TGTGCCAGCTCACCACGGACAGGGGGAACGAACACCGGGGAGCTGTTTTTT | CASSPRTGGTNTGELFF
TRBJ1-2 | TRBV4-3 | once | . | TGCGCCAGCAAACCTACCGCAGGCAACTATGGCTACACCTTC | CASKPTAGNYGYTF
TRBJ2-5 | TRBV5-4 | . | . | TGTGCCAGCAGCTTGGCCGAGGGAGAGACCCAGTACTTC | CASSLAEGETQYF
TRBJ1-6 | TRBV4-1 | . | TRBD1 | TGCGCCAGCAGCCCTCGGTCCGGGACAGGGCAATCACCCCTCCACTTT | CASSPRSGTGQSPLHF
TRBJ1-1 | TRBV5-4 | . | . | TGTGCCAGCAGCTTCAGATCCGGGACAAGAACTGAAGCTTTCTTT | CASSFRSGTRTEAFF
TRBJ1-1 | TRBV9 | . | . | TGTGCCAGCAGCTTCCGGCTGGACGGGATGAACACTGAAGCTTTCTTT | CASSFRLDGMNTEAFF
TRBJ2-2 | TRBV6-4 | . | . | TGTGCCAGCAGTCACAATTTGGCAACCGGGGAGCTGTTTTTT | CASSHNLATGELFF
TRBJ2-7 | TRBV6-1 | . | TRBD1 | TGTGCCAGCAGTACAGGGGGCGGTTACGAGCAGTACTTC | CASSTGGGYEQYF
TRBJ1-2 | TRBV11-2 | . | . | TGTGCCAGCAGCTTCGGAGGGTACGGCTACACCTTC | CASSFGGYGYTF
TRBJ2-7 | TRBV12-3/TRBV12-4 | . | . | TGTGCCAGCAGTCTCTCCACAGGCAAGCAGTACTTC | CASSLSTGKQYF
TRBJ1-1 | TRBV27 | . | TRBD1 | TGTGCCAGCAGTCCAATACGACAGGGAGTCGGAGCTTTCTTT | CASSPIRQGVGAFF
TRBJ2-1 | TRBV7-2 | . | TRBD2 | TGTGCCAGCAGCTTAGTTGCGGGGGGGAACAATGAGCAGTTCTTC | CASSLVAGGNNEQFF
TRBJ2-1 | TRBV7-7 | few | TRBD2 | TGTGCTAGCAGCTTACACGGGGGGGAGAGAAATGAGCAGTTCTTC | CASSLHGGERNEQFF
TRBJ2-3 | TRBV3-1/TRBV3-2 | . | . | TGTGCCAGCAGCCAGGGCGCCCTCACAGATACGCAGTATTTT | CASSQGALTDTQYF
TRBJ1-4 | TRBV30 | . | . | TGTGCCTGGAGGGTCGGGGTTCGTAAACTGTTTTTT | CAWRVGVRKLFF
TRBJ1-6 | TRBV2 | . | . | TGTGCCAGCAGCTCCAACGGGGGGAGTAATTCACCCCTCCACTTT | CASSSNGGSNSPLHF
TRBJ2-6 | TRBV4-3 | . | . | TGCGCCAGCAGCCAAGATCTTGCGCCTCTGGGGGCCAACGTCCTGACTTTC | CASSQDLAPLGANVLTF
TRBJ2-3 | TRBV2 | . | . | TGTGCCAGAGAGCGGGACACCACTAGCACAGATACGCAGTATTTT | CARERDTTSTDTQYF
TRBJ1-4 | TRBV7-2 | . | . | TGTGCCAGCAGCTTGGCGGTGAGCTGGAATGAAAAACTGTTTTTT | CASSLAVSWNEKLFF
TRBJ1-2 | TRBV7-2 | . | TRBD1 | TGTGCCAGCAGCCCTACAGGGGGCGGTTATGGCTACACCTTC | CASSPTGGGYGYTF
TRBJ2-7 | TRBV5-1 | . | . | TGCGCCAGCAGCTTGGTCCTGGAGCACGAGCAGTACTTC | CASSLVLEHEQYF
TRBJ1-2 | TRBV5-6 | . | . | TGTGCCAGCACATCATTGGGACAAATGTTAAACTATGGCTACACCTTC | CASTSLGQMLNYGYTF
TRBJ1-4 | TRBV5-1 | . | . | TGCGCCAGCAGCCCTGACAGGAGCCTTAATGAAAAACTGTTTTTT | CASSPDRSLNEKLFF
TRBJ1-6 | TRBV4-1 | . | TRBD1 | TGCGCCAGCAGCCATACAGGGGAAAGGGCTCTAACACCCCTCCACTTT | CASSHTGERALTPLHF
TRBJ1-1 | TRBV11-3 | . | . | TGTGCCAGCAGCTTAGGGGGAGGAGATCAGAACACTGAAGCTTTCTTT | CASSLGGGDQNTEAFF
TRBJ2-3 | TRBV15 | . | . | TGTGCCACCAGCAGAGAGGGGGGTGACCACACAGATACGCAGTATTTT | CATSREGGDHTDTQYF
TRBJ2-2 | TRBV18 | . | . | TGTGCCAGCTCACCAACCGGGACATGGGGGACCGGGGAGCTGTTTTTT | CASSPTGTWGTGELFF
TRBJ1-5 | TRBV4-2 | . | . | TGTGCCAGCAGCCAAGAGGGGGGGGGCAGGTCCGATCAGCCCCAGCATTTT | CASSQEGGGRSDQPQHF
TRBJ2-6 | TRBV11-2 | . | . | TGTGCCAGCAGCGTTAGCTCTGGGGCCAACGTCCTGACTTTC | CASSVSSGANVLTF
TRBJ2-7 | TRBV12-5 | . | . | TGTGCTAGTGGTTTGACTTCAAACGCCCCCTACGAGCAGTACTTC | CASGLTSNAPYEQYF
TRBJ2-1 | TRBV10-1 | . | TRBD2 | TGCGCCAGCAGTGAGTCAGCTAGCGGGGGGCCTTACAATGAGCAGTTCTTC | CASSESASGGPYNEQFF
TRBJ2-4 | TRBV19 | . | TRBD1 | TGTGCCAGTAGTACCCGACAGGGGGCGAACATTCAGTACTTC | CASSTRQGANIQYF
TRBJ2-5 | TRBV12-5 | . | . | TGTGCTAGTGGTACCGGACTGGAAGAGACCCAGTACTTC | CASGTGLEETQYF
TRBJ1-2 | TRBV14 | . | . | TGTGCCAGCAGCCAAGCCGCAGGAATCGGCGGCTACACCTTC | CASSQAAGIGGYTF
TRBJ1-2 | TRBV28 | . | TRBD1 | TGTGCCAGCAGGCACGGGACAGGATATGGCTACACCTTC | CASRHGTGYGYTF
TRBJ1-1 | TRBV2 | . | . | TGTGCCAGCAGTGAAGGGGGCCTCACTGAAGCTTTCTTT | CASSEGGLTEAFF
TRBJ1-2 | TRBV19 | . | . | TGTGCCAGTACCACAGACATGGACAAAGGCTACACCTTC | CASTTDMDKGYTF
TRBJ2-1 | TRBV5-1 | . | . | TGCGCCAGCAGCCTTCTATGGTATCTAGACGATGAGCAGTTCTTC | CASSLLWYLDDEQFF
TRBJ1-1 | TRBV11-2 | . | . | TGTGCCAGCAGCTTAGGGTCAGGGCACACTGAAGCTTTCTTT | CASSLGSGHTEAFF
TRBJ1-5 | TRBV19 | . | . | TGTGCCAGTAGTTCGGGGGTCCCAGATAATCAGCCCCAGCATTTT | CASSSGVPDNQPQHF
TRBJ1-2 | TRBV2 | . | . | TGTGCCAGCACTCAGGAAGACTATGGCTACACCTTC | CASTQEDYGYTF
TRBJ2-5 | TRBV2 | . | TRBD1 | TGTGCCAGCAGTTCCGGGACAGGGGTTGAGACCCAGTACTTC | CASSSGTGVETQYF
TRBJ2-3 | TRBV19 | . | . | TGTGCCAGTAGCCCTAACACAGATACGCAGTATTTT | CASSPNTDTQYF
TRBJ1-1 | TRBV4-3 | . | . | TGCGCCAGCAGCCAAGAAAAGGGACGGAGCGGGGCTTTCTTT | CASSQEKGRSGAFF
TRBJ2-3 | TRBV11-3 | . | TRBD1 | TGTGCCAGCAGCGACAGGGTTTTAGATACGCAGTATTTT | CASSDRVLDTQYF
TRBJ2-3 | TRBV10-3 | . | . | TGTGCCATCAGTGGGCAGGGGCGCCCAGATACGCAGTATTTT | CAISGQGRPDTQYF
TRBJ1-5 | TRBV7-8 | . | . | TGTGCCAGCAGCGTAGCCAGGGCGCAGCCCCAGCATTTT | CASSVARAQPQHF
TRBJ1-1 | TRBV6-1 | . | . | TGTGCCAGCAGTGAAGCGCGGAACAGGGTGGGTACTGAAGCTTTCTTT | CASSEARNRVGTEAFF
TRBJ1-2 | TRBV6-1 | . | . | TGTGCCAGCAGTGAGAGAGATCGTGGCTACACCTTC | CASSERDRGYTF
TRBJ1-5 | TRBV6-5 | . | TRBD1 | TGTGCCAGCAGTCCGAGACAGGGCCGCCAGCCCCAGCATTTT | CASSPRQGRQPQHF
TRBJ2-4 | TRBV19 | . | . | TGTGCCAGTAGTATTGAGGACAGAGAAAACATTCAGTACTTC | CASSIEDRENIQYF
TRBJ2-7 | TRBV7-9 | once | TRBD1 | TGTGCCAGCAGCTTAGGACAGGGAACCGAGCAGTACTTC | CASSLGQGTEQYF
TRBJ1-5 | TRBV3-1/TRBV3-2 | . | TRBD1 | TGTGCCAGCAGCCAAAGGACAGGGCTGGGTCAGCCCCAGCATTTT | CASSQRTGLGQPQHF
TRBJ2-5 | TRBV29-1 | . | . | TGCAGCTTCCGGGGGACGGCAGAACAAGAGACCCAGTACTTC | CSFRGTAEQETQYF
TRBJ1-1 | TRBV6-5 | . | TRBD1 | TGTGCCAGCAGTCCGTGGGACAGGGTTACTGAAGCTTTCTTT | CASSPWDRVTEAFF
TRBJ1-1 | TRBV27 | once | . | TGTGCCAGCAGTTTAGAGGGGGATAACACTGAAGCTTTCTTT | CASSLEGDNTEAFF
TRBJ1-5 | TRBV6-6 | few | . | TGTGCCAGCAGTCAAGGACTCGAAGGCAATCAGCCCCAGCATTTT | CASSQGLEGNQPQHF
TRBJ1-1 | TRBV4-1 | . | TRBD1 | TGCGCCAGCAGCTTTTACAGGGGGTACACTGAAGCTTTCTTT | CASSFYRGYTEAFF